This T cell receptor beta chain appears in the sequencing data of a study of cytomegalovirus exposure and HLA in healthy donors. General study findings and limits: The analysis excluded some indistinguishable V segments, including TRBV6-2 and TRBV6-3. Diagnosis of cytomegalovirus status made by the classifier reportedly showed high specificity and sensitivity.

On this clone itself: What it binds is not known.

It was with 60 Vbeta and 13 Jbeta primers that the PCR ran. The repertoire was sequenced with immunoSEQ multiplex PCR; TCRdb's copy has only in-frame clones and lacks some. The repertoire consists of 90,000 or so clones, with approximately 80% occurring once and the leading ten covering 20% to 30%. The CDR3 covers 15 residues. The source material was PBMCs. The origin of this receptor is a woman in her fifties or sixties in good health and CMV-seropositive. The V and J genes are TRBV21-1 and TRBJ1-6. TRBV21-1 is a known pseudogene. CDR3 nucleotides: TGTGCCAGCAGCAAGAGCGGGGTCCGTAATTCACCCCTCCACTTT. Its translation is CASSKSGVRNSPLHF.